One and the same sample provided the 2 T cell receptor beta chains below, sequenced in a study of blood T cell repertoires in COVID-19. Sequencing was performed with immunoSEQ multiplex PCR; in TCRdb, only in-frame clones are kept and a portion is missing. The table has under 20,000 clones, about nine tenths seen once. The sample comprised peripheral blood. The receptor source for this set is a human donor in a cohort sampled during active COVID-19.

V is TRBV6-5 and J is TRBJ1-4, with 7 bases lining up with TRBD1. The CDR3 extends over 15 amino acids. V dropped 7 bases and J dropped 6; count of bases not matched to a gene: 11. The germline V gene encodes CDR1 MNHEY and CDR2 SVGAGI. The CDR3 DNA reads TGTGCCAGCATGAGGACAGGCGCAGTGGATGAAAAACTGTTTTTT. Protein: CASMRTGAVDEKLFF.

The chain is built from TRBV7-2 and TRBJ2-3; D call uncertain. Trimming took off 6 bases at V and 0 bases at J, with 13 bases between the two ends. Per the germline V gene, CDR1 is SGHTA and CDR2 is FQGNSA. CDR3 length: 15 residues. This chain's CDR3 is CASSQELSSTDTQYF. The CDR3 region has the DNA TGTGCCAGCAGTCAAGAACTATCTAGCACAGATACGCAGTATTTT. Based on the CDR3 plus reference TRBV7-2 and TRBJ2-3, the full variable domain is GAGVSQSPSNKVTEKGKDVELRCDPISGHTALYWYRQSLGQGLEFLIYFQGNSAPDKSGLPSDRFSAERTGGSVSTLTIQRTQQEDSAVYLCASSQELSSTDTQYFGPGTRLTVL.